This entry is about one T cell receptor beta chain. This sample is drawn from a study of CD8 T cells in Susac syndrome. Random hexamers primed reverse transcription of about 0.5 to 1 ug RNA. The authors amplified TCR beta CDR3 across 54 Vbeta and 13 Jbeta using immunoSEQ multiplex PCR. TCRdb redid the calling of the immunoSEQ multiplex PCR reads with MiXCR, one entry per CDR3 protein. The sample lists around 190,000 distinct CDR3 sequences, approximately 94% seen once, with 0.1% in the top ten. Deletions cut 2 bases from V and 3 bases from J, with 13 bases between. Germline V CDR1 and CDR2: LGHDT, YNNKEL (reference sequence). The CDR3 is 15 amino acids. Blood CD8+ and CD4+ T cells underwent high-throughput TCR beta sequencing. Controls were healthy donors chosen to match patients in age and sex.

The rearrangement links TRBV3-1 to TRBJ2-5, with D possibly matching TRBD2 (5 bases). This sequence originates from a human donor in good health. Sequences were obtained from CD4+ T cells from PBMCs. The CDR3 region has the DNA TGTGCCAGCAGCCAACCTGAGGGATACGAAGAGACCCAGTACTTC. This sequence encodes CASSQPEGYEETQYF.